This T cell receptor (beta chain) was obtained from a study of cytomegalovirus exposure and HLA in healthy donors. Per the germline V gene, CDR1 is SGHDT and CDR2 is YYEEEE. Trimming cost V 5 bases and J 5 bases, with 23 bases left between them. This CDR3 is built from 17 residues. Clones were sequenced by immunoSEQ multiplex PCR, and TCRdb holds only the in-frame ones, with some missing. The table records roughly 150,000 clones, 85% to 90% of them present only once. The sequence was obtained from a woman in her 30s in good health and CMV-seronegative. The specimen was PBMCs. The chain has TRBV5-6 and TRBJ2-1; a weak D match, TRBD2 (5 bases). CDR3 bases: TGTGCCAGCAGTAGCGTTTTTCCCGGCGATACCAACAATGAGCAGTTCTTC. This encodes CASSSVFPGDTNNEQFF.